The rows below give T cell receptor beta chains drawn from one sample of a study of identical twins. TCRdb fed the 5' RACE reads into MiXCR, producing one record per CDR3 protein. The sample includes 550,000 to 700,000 distinct CDR3 sequences, 20% to 25% seen only once; the top ten take approximately 4.5%. These sequences were also reported in another study, on T cells expressing NK-cell markers.

Sequenced sample: PBMCs. All receptors come from a woman aged 18-29 years in good health. The conserved cysteine and the conserved F or W are not part of the CDR3 here.

v_gene,j_gene,CDR3aa
TRBV25-1,TRBJ1-1,ASSDSFVGTEAF
TRBV20-1,TRBJ1-2,SAKPGQLYGYT
TRBV12-3/TRBV12-4,TRBJ1-5,ASSDTQPQH
TRBV29-1,TRBJ1-1,SVHTGGNTEAF
TRBV29-1,TRBJ2-1,SARTDSYNEQF
TRBV4-2,TRBJ2-7,ASSQDPPGRHLDYEQY
TRBV29-1,TRBJ1-1,SVSTELGF
TRBV20-1,TRBJ2-1,SARTGVGIYNEQF
TRBV9,TRBJ2-3,ASSVEGGGDTQY
TRBV7-9,TRBJ2-2,ASSSLTGGRTGELF
TRBV5-6,TRBJ1-1,ASSWGAMNTEAF
TRBV4-3,TRBJ2-7,ASSRDRQGPYEQY
TRBV7-9,TRBJ2-7,ASRRAGGYYEQY
TRBV12-3/TRBV12-4,TRBJ2-2,ASSLAPAGVTGELF
TRBV20-1,TRBJ2-7,SARELSEQY
TRBV25-1,TRBJ2-1,ASSEWAGVSYNEQF
TRBV12-3/TRBV12-4,TRBJ1-1,ASSIQGRVTEAF
TRBV5-1,TRBJ2-5,ASSGDGQETQY
TRBV6-5,TRBJ2-5,ASSYSSAETQY
TRBV20-1,TRBJ1-2,SARADSGGYT
TRBV11-2,TRBJ2-1,ASSFSDYNEQF
TRBV5-1,TRBJ2-1,ASSLRTTVEQF
TRBV20-1,TRBJ1-2,SASPAGRDGYT
TRBV5-4,TRBJ1-2,ASSNGHFYGYT
TRBV6-1,TRBJ2-5,ASIPNRGGAETQY
TRBV6-6,TRBJ2-5,ASSYGAKETQY
TRBV6-5,TRBJ2-3,ASSYGFRTDTQY
TRBV5-1,TRBJ2-5,ASSLAGTSGSETQY
TRBV6-1,TRBJ2-2,ASRLQENTGELF
TRBV7-8,TRBJ2-7,ASSFDREDEQY
TRBV7-9,TRBJ1-1,ASSLQTPNTEAF
TRBV3-1,TRBJ2-5,ASSQALAYQETQY
TRBV12-3/TRBV12-4,TRBJ2-5,ASSLRKMETQY
TRBV4-3,TRBJ2-5,ASSQVEIWDRSGETQY
TRBV6-1,TRBJ2-5,ASRGQGKRETQY
TRBV11-2,TRBJ1-2,ASSRTNRGLTGYGYT
TRBV12-3/TRBV12-4,TRBJ1-1,ASSFAGSTEAF
TRBV7-9,TRBJ2-6,ASSLWVAPGANVLT
TRBV10-3,TRBJ1-1,AISVEGRRTEAF
TRBV6-2/TRBV6-3,TRBJ1-1,ASSYWTRLNTEAF
TRBV29-1,TRBJ2-3,SVARGTEDTQY
TRBV7-8,TRBJ2-7,ASSIVIPDRIVSYEQY
TRBV6-1,TRBJ2-2,ASSVGYRVPEAGELF
TRBV7-2,TRBJ1-2,ASGVRGAQGYGYT
TRBV11-2,TRBJ2-1,ASSLEMKGEPYNEQF
TRBV7-6,TRBJ2-5,ASSLASGGAGETQY